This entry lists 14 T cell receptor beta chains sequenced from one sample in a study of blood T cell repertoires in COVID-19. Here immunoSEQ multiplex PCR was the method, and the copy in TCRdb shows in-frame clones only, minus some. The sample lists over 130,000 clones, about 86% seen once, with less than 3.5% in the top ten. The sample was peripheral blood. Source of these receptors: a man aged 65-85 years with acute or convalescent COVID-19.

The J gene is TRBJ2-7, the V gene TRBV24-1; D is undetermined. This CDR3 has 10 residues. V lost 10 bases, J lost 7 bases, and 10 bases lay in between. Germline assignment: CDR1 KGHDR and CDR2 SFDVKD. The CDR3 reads CATLKSEQYF. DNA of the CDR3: TGTGCCACGCTAAAGAGTGAGCAGTACTTC.

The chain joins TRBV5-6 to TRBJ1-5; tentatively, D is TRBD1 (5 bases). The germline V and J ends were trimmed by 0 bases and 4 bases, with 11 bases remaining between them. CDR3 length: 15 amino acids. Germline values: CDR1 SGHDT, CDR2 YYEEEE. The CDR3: CASSLAGSRNQPQHF. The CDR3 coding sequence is TGTGCCAGCAGCTTGGCAGGGTCCCGTAATCAGCCCCAGCATTTT.

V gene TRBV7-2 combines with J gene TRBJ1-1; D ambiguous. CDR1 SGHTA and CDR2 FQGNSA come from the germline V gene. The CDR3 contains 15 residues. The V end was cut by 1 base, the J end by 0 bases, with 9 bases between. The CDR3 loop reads CASSLGLYLNTEAFF. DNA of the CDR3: TGTGCCAGCAGCTTAGGTCTCTACCTGAACACTGAAGCTTTCTTT.

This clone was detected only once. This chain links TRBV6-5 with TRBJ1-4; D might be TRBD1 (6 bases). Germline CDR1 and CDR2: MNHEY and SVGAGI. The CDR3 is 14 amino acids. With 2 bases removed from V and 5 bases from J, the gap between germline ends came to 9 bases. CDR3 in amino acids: CASSYRGGNEKLFF. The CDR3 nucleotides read TGTGCCAGCAGTTACCGAGGGGGAAATGAAAAACTGTTTTTT.

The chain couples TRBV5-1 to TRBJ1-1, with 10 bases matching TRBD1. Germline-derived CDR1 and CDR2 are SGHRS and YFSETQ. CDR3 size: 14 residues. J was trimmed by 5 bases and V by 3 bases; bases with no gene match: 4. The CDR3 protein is CASSYGQGGTEAFF. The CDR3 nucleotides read TGCGCCAGCAGCTACGGACAGGGGGGGACTGAAGCTTTCTTT. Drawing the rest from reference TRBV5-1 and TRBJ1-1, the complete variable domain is KAGVTQTPRYLIKTRGQQVTLSCSPISGHRSVSWYQQTPGQGLQFLFEYFSETQRNKGNFPGRFSGRQFSNSRSEMNVSTLELGDSALYLCASSYGQGGTEAFFGQGTRLTVV.

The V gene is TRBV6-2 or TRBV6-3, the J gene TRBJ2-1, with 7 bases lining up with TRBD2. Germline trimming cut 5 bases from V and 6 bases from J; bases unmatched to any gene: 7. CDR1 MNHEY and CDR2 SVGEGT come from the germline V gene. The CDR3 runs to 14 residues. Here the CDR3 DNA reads TGTGCCAGCAGTCACGGACTAGGGGCCAATGAGCAGTTCTTC. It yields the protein CASSHGLGANEQFF.

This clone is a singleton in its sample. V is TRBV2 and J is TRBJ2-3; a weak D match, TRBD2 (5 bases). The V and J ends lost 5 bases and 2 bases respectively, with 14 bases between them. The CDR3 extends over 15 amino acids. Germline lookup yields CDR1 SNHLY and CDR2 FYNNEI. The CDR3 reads CASSLDGAATDTQYF. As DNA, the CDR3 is TGTGCCAGCAGTTTAGATGGAGCGGCCACAGATACGCAGTATTTT.

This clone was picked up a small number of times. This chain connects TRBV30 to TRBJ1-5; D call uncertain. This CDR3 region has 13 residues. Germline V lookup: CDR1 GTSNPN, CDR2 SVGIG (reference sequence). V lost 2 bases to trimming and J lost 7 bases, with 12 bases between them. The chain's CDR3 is CAWSRWVRQPQHF. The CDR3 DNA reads TGTGCCTGGAGTAGGTGGGTGCGGCAGCCCCAGCATTTT.

The CDR3 DNA reads TGTGCCAGCAGGGCCGGGACACAGCCTACCTACGAGCAGTACTTC. This gives the protein CASRAGTQPTYEQYF. The chain recombines TRBV2 with TRBJ2-7; D perhaps matches TRBD1 (6 bases). In germline, CDR1 is SNHLY, CDR2 FYNNEI. Trimming took 6 bases from V and 2 from J, leaving 17 bases between them. This CDR3 comprises 15 residues.

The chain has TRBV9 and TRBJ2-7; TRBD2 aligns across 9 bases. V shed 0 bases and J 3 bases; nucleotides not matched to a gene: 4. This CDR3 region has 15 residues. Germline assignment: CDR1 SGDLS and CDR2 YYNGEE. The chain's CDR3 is CASSVVWREGYEQYF. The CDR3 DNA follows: TGTGCCAGCAGCGTAGTCTGGCGGGAGGGCTACGAGCAGTACTTC.

The CDR3 nucleotides are TGTGCCATCAGCTTACAGGGTGCTAGCACAGATACGCAGTATTTT. It yields the protein CAISLQGASTDTQYF. The V gene is TRBV10-3, the J gene TRBJ2-3; weak D call: TRBD1 (6 bases). This CDR3 is built from 15 residues. Trimming took off 6 bases at V and 0 bases at J, with 13 bases between the two ends. CDR1 and CDR2 (germline): ENHRY, SYGVKD.

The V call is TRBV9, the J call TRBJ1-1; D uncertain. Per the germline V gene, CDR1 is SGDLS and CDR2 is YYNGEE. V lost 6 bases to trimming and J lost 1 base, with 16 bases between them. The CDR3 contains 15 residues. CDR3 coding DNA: TGTGCCAGCAAGCTTTTGACACCCGGGAACACTGAAGCTTTCTTT. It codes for CASKLLTPGNTEAFF.

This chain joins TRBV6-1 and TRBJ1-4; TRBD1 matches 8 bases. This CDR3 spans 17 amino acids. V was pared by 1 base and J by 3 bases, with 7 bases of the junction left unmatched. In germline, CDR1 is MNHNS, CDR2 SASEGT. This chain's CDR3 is CASSEVIGQGPNEKLFF. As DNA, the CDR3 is TGTGCCAGCAGTGAAGTTATAGGACAGGGTCCTAATGAAAAACTGTTTTTT.

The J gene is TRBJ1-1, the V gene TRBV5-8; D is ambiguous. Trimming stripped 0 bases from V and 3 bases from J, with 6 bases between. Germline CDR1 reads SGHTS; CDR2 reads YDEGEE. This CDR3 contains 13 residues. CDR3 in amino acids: CASSLDRDTEAFF. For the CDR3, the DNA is TGTGCCAGCAGCTTGGATCGGGACACTGAAGCTTTCTTT.